These T cell receptor beta chains were read from a single sample in a study of blood T cell repertoires in COVID-19. TCRdb keeps only in-frame clones here, not all; method: immunoSEQ multiplex PCR. The sample lists under 250,000 clones, almost 85% occurring once. The sample taken for sequencing was peripheral blood. Receptors originate from a woman in her seventies with COVID-19, enrolled during active disease. Both conserved end residues are part of each CDR3. D genes are given only for firm matches. Not all rows give a size; the values are once, few, many and, for expanded clones, a class.

>TRBV24-1|TRBD1|NA|TRBJ2-2
CATSDLEDRGLEWELFF
TGTGCCACCAGTGATTTGGAGGACAGGGGGCTGGAATGGGAGCTGTTTTTT
>TRBV5-4|NA|NA|TRBJ1-1
CASSLGVAGDTEAFF
TGTGCCAGCAGTCTGGGGGTAGCGGGGGACACTGAAGCTTTCTTT
>TRBV5-6|NA|NA|TRBJ2-1
CASSLILGGYNEQFF
TGTGCCAGCAGCTTGATTCTAGGGGGCTACAATGAGCAGTTCTTC
>TRBV6-4|TRBD1|NA|TRBJ1-4
CASSADRDNEKLFF
TGTGCCAGCAGTGCCGACAGGGACAATGAAAAACTGTTTTTT
>TRBV5-4|TRBD1|NA|TRBJ1-1
CASSSWGQGFLEAFF
TGTGCCAGCAGCTCTTGGGGACAGGGCTTTCTTGAAGCTTTCTTT
>TRBV19|NA|NA|TRBJ2-7
CASSIGRSSYEQYF
TGTGCCAGTAGTATAGGACGGAGCTCCTACGAGCAGTACTTC
>TRBV6-5|TRBD1|NA|TRBJ2-7
CASSRTGMPPDEQYF
TGTGCCAGCAGTCGGACAGGGATGCCACCCGACGAGCAGTACTTC
>TRBV4-1|NA|NA|TRBJ2-5
CASSPLTAQTQYF
TGCGCCAGCAGCCCGCTGACAGCTCAGACCCAGTACTTC
>TRBV3-1/TRBV3-2|TRBD1|NA|TRBJ1-2
CASSTLRGAAYGYTF
TGTGCCAGCAGCACCCTCAGGGGGGCCGCCTATGGCTACACCTTC
>TRBV11-3|TRBD1|NA|TRBJ1-4
CASSLDGGTGNEKLFF
TGTGCCAGCAGCTTAGACGGCGGGACAGGCAATGAAAAACTGTTTTTT
>TRBV3-1/TRBV3-2|TRBD1|NA|TRBJ1-2
CASSQAGTGSYYGYTF
TGTGCCAGCAGCCAAGCGGGGACAGGGAGCTACTATGGCTACACCTTC
>TRBV7-9|NA|once|TRBJ1-4
CASSFGQGNEKLFF
TGTGCCAGCAGCTTCGGCCAGGGCAATGAAAAACTGTTTTTT
>TRBV24-1|TRBD1|NA|TRBJ2-2
CATSGRTGGWTGELFF
TGTGCCACCAGTGGACGGACAGGGGGGTGGACCGGGGAGCTGTTTTTT
>TRBV4-3|TRBD1|NA|TRBJ1-2
CASSQVTGAANYGYTF
TGCGCCAGCAGCCAAGTGACAGGGGCAGCTAACTATGGCTACACCTTC
>TRBV6-5|TRBD1|few|TRBJ1-2
CASSYSNQGTGGYTF
TGTGCCAGCAGTTACTCGAACCAGGGGACAGGTGGCTACACCTTC
>TRBV4-3|TRBD1|few|TRBJ1-2
CASSDTRDRGGYTF
TGCGCCAGCAGTGATACCCGGGACAGGGGTGGCTACACCTTC
>TRBV24-1|TRBD1|NA|TRBJ2-1
CATSERDRGTYNEQFF
TGTGCCACCAGTGAGCGGGACAGGGGGACCTACAATGAGCAGTTCTTC
>TRBV18|NA|NA|TRBJ1-4
CASSPQVAATNEKLFF
TGTGCCAGCTCACCCCAGGTGGCCGCAACTAATGAAAAACTGTTTTTT
>TRBV11-3|TRBD1|NA|TRBJ1-1
CASSLGGPTVLNTEAFF
TGTGCCAGCAGCCTAGGGGGCCCGACAGTCCTGAACACTGAAGCTTTCTTT
>TRBV12-3/TRBV12-4|NA|NA|TRBJ1-1
CASSLGGGTEAFF
TGTGCCAGCAGCCTGGGGGGAGGGACTGAAGCTTTCTTT
>TRBV10-3|NA|few|TRBJ1-2
CAISESAARYTF
TGTGCCATCAGTGAGTCGGCGGCCCGCTACACCTTC
>TRBV19|NA|NA|TRBJ1-1
CASRRDSLNTEAFF
TGTGCCAGTAGGAGAGACAGTTTGAACACTGAAGCTTTCTTT